Described below is a single T cell receptor (beta chain) sequence and its context. Its antigen is as yet unknown. This CDR3 is 14 amino acids long. Trimming took 4 bases from V and 6 from J; bases not matched to a gene: 8. Germline lookup yields CDR1 SGHRS and CDR2 YFSETQ. TCRdb keeps only in-frame clones here, not all; method: immunoSEQ multiplex PCR. The table lists 23,000 or so clones, roughly 90% of them singletons, with 2.5% to 3% in the top ten. These data originate in a study of T cells in localized non-small cell lung cancer. General study findings and limits: There were a median about 53 of the top 100 tumor clones appearing in adjacent lung.

This sequence joins TRBV5-1 and TRBJ2-7; 9 positions match TRBD1. The sequences come from peripheral blood, collected before any cancer treatment. The TCR was taken from a woman aged 35 to 75 with stage I lung adenocarcinoma. This CDR3 reads CASSTPTGGSEQYF. The CDR3 DNA reads TGCGCCAGCAGCACCCCTACAGGGGGCTCCGAGCAGTACTTC. Supplemented by reference TRBV5-1 and TRBJ2-7, the full variable domain reads KAGVTQTPRYLIKTRGQQVTLSCSPISGHRSVSWYQQTPGQGLQFLFEYFSETQRNKGNFPGRFSGRQFSNSRSEMNVSTLELGDSALYLCASSTPTGGSEQYFGPGTRLTVT.